These 20 T cell receptor beta chains were all obtained from the same sample, sequenced in a study of T cells in Graves' hyperthyroidism and ophthalmopathy (dated by TCRdb to between 2017 and 2020). The library was obtained by multiplex PCR. Instrument used: Illumina HiSeq 2000. The TCR beta CDR3 regions were amplified from the RNA transcripts. A first-round RT-PCR of the TCR CDR3 used the HTBI primer set with the Qiagen OneStep RT-PCR kit. Starting from the raw public reads, TCRdb applied fastp trimming at Q25, assembled clones with MiXCR and retained in-frame beta chains. Entries that share a CDR3 protein sequence are merged under the most common genes and DNA. For this sample there are 620,000 or so distinct CDR3 sequences; roughly 14% appear just once. Together, the top ten hold about 12% of the sample. The sample comprised blood. These receptors originate from a woman between 45 and 65 years old with Graves' ophthalmopathy.

The V call is TRBV24-1, the J call TRBJ1-2, with D perhaps TRBD1 (6 bases). Germline V gives CDR1 KGHDR, CDR2 SFDVKD. V lost 4 bases, J lost 3 bases, and 14 bases lay in between. There are 15 residues in the CDR3. CDR3 region: CATSDRRGGDYGYTF. CDR3 coding DNA: TGTGCCACCAGTGACCGCAGGGGTGGAGACTATGGCTACACCTTC.

Ten or more counts support this clonotype. The chain carries TRBV7-2 and TRBJ1-2; a weak D match, TRBD1 (5 bases). Germline assignment: CDR1 SGHTA and CDR2 FQGNSA. The CDR3 is 15 residues long. The V gene lost 5 bases and the J gene lost 2 bases, with 15 bases spanning the gap. The CDR3 nucleotides are TGTGCCAGCAGCATGCCGGGACGGCCCAACTATGGCTACACCTTC. Translation: CASSMPGRPNYGYTF.

A few counts support this clonotype. The chain couples TRBV27 to TRBJ1-2; 8 nucleotides line up with TRBD1. Germline CDR1 reads MNHEY; CDR2 reads SMNVEV (reference sequence). With 8 bases clipped from V and 7 bases from J, the junction kept 12 bases outside the gene matches. This CDR3 contains 14 residues. For the CDR3, the DNA is TGTGCCAGCGGACGAGACAGGGGATCCTTTGGCTACACCTTC. Translation: CASGRDRGSFGYTF.

This rearrangement joins TRBV20-1 to TRBJ2-3, with no clear D. CDR1 DFQATT and CDR2 SNEGSKA come from the germline V gene (reference sequence). This CDR3 is built from 14 residues. V lost 2 bases and J lost 0, with 9 bases in between. The CDR3 loop reads CSARMDTSTDTQYF. The CDR3 nucleotides are TGCAGTGCTAGAATGGATACTAGCACAGATACGCAGTATTTT.

The chain recombines TRBV15 with TRBJ2-5; 7 bases are shared with TRBD2. The ends lost 3 bases at V and 5 bases at J; junction bases unmatched: 6. The germline V gene has CDR1 LNHNV and CDR2 YYDKDF (reference sequence). The CDR3 loop spans 14 amino acids. In DNA, the CDR3 is TGTGCCACCAGCAGCGGGAGGCCGGAGGAGACCCAGTACTTC. Its protein product is CATSSGRPEETQYF.

The V gene is TRBV5-6, the J gene TRBJ2-2, with 8 bases lining up with TRBD2. V was pared by 1 base and J by 3 bases, with 5 bases of the junction left unmatched. The germline V gene has CDR1 SGHDT and CDR2 YYEEEE. This CDR3 has 16 amino acids. The CDR3 DNA sequence: TGTGCCAGCAGCTTGATGGTTAGCGGGGACACCGGGGAGCTGTTTTTT. Translation: CASSLMVSGDTGELFF.

There are many counts of this clonotype. The chain employs TRBV5-1 and TRBJ2-2, with TRBD2 identical over 13 bases. Germline CDR1 and CDR2: SGHRS and YFSETQ. V lost 0 bases to trimming and J lost 5 bases; unmatched junction nucleotides: 10. This CDR3 has 19 residues. The CDR3 DNA reads TGCGCCAGCAGCTTGGCGGTTGGACTAGCGGGAGAACGGACCGGGGAGCTGTTTTTT. Translating it yields CASSLAVGLAGERTGELFF.

This clonotype was observed a single time. Compared with germline, one end of the junction differs, possibly owing to a read error. This chain connects TRBV11-2 to TRBJ1-5; TRBD1 aligns across 10 bases. Germline values: CDR1 SGHAT, CDR2 FQNNGV. The CDR3 is made up of 16 amino acids. CDR3 loop: CASSLARGQGNRPQHF. For the CDR3, the DNA is TGTGCCAGCAGCTTAGCCCGGGGACAGGGGAATCGGCCCCAGCATTTT.

There are many counts of this clonotype. J is TRBJ2-1 and V is TRBV29-1, with D maybe TRBD2 (5 bases). Germline-derived CDR1 and CDR2 are SQVTM and ANQGSEA. The CDR3 is 14 residues long. Trimming cost V 5 bases and J 3 bases, with 14 bases left between them. The CDR3 DNA is TGCAGCGTTTCCCCGGGATCCAACTACAATGAGCAGTTCTTC. Translated, it gives CSVSPGSNYNEQFF.

The table lists this clonotype with a few counts. The rearrangement links TRBV7-6 to TRBJ2-7; 11 bases match TRBD2. Germline V lookup: CDR1 SGHVS, CDR2 FNYEAQ. This CDR3 is 17 amino acids long. The junction had 8 bases not matched to a gene; V was cut back by 4 bases and J by 0 bases. CDR3 loop: CASSSVRGTSGSYEQYF. CDR3 in DNA: TGTGCCAGCAGCTCCGTACGCGGGACTAGCGGCTCCTACGAGCAGTACTTC.

This clonotype was counted only a few times. The CDR3 loop reads CASSECLPGGSTTEAFF. Here the CDR3 DNA reads TGTGCCAGCAGTGAGTGTCTCCCAGGGGGCTCGACCACTGAAGCTTTCTTT. The J gene is TRBJ1-1, the V gene TRBV6-1; 8 nucleotides match TRBD1. Germline-derived CDR1 and CDR2 are MNHNS and SASEGT. Germline trimming cut 3 bases from V and 4 bases from J; bases unmatched to any gene: 13. This CDR3 is built from 17 residues.

The sample holds many counts of this clonotype. V is TRBV5-1 and J is TRBJ2-1, with 8 bases lining up with TRBD1. Trimming at V came to 0 bases and at J to 6 bases, leaving 8 bases not matched to a gene. The length of the CDR3 is 16 residues. The germline CDR1 and CDR2 sequences are SGHRS and YFSETQ. Here the CDR3 DNA reads TGCGCCAGCAGCTTGGTAGTCAGGGGGCGCGGCAATGAGCAGTTCTTC. Encoded protein: CASSLVVRGRGNEQFF.

This clonotype was observed a single time. The chain recombines TRBV29-1 with TRBJ2-2; D is uncertain. CDR3 length: 14 amino acids. From germline, CDR1 is SQVTM and CDR2 ANQGSEA. V was clipped by 7 bases and J by 4 bases, with 16 bases between them. The CDR3 DNA is TGCAGCGCAGGACCAACATCGGGCACCGGGGAGCTGTTTTTT. This sequence encodes CSAGPTSGTGELFF.

V is TRBV6-5 and J is TRBJ2-2; D remains unclear. Germline CDR1 reads MNHEY; CDR2 reads SVGAGI. The CDR3 runs to 14 residues. V was cut by 2 bases and J by 1 base, with 5 bases left in between. The CDR3 loop is CASSYARNTGELFF. In nucleotides, the CDR3 is TGTGCCAGCAGTTACGCCAGGAACACCGGGGAGCTGTTTTTT.

This clonotype appeared many times. CDR3 DNA: TGCAGTGCTAGAGATACTGGCGGGAATGAGCAGTTCTTC. It encodes CSARDTGGNEQFF. The chain is built from TRBV20-1 and TRBJ2-1, with D possibly TRBD2 on 5 matching bases. This CDR3 is 13 amino acids long. Germline CDR1 and CDR2: DFQATT and SNEGSKA (reference sequence). V gave up 0 bases and J gave up 7 bases, with 10 bases separating them.

This clonotype was recorded many times. The chain is built from TRBV12-3 or TRBV12-4 and TRBJ1-2, with D possibly matching TRBD1 (5 bases). The germline V and J ends were trimmed by 7 bases and 2 bases, with 17 bases remaining between them. CDR3 length equals 15 residues. As DNA, the CDR3 is TGTGCCAGCACTCCTGGCGCCGGGGGGAACTATGGCTACACCTTC. As protein: CASTPGAGGNYGYTF.

Turning to this clonotype: A single base separates this from a much larger clone, so it may be a read error. CDR3: CASSFSGGGSYEQYF. CDR3 DNA: TGTGCCAGCAGCTTCTCGGGCGGGGGGTCCTACGAGCAGTACTTC. The V call is TRBV28, the J call TRBJ2-7; TRBD2 matches at 8 bases. The germline V gene has CDR1 MDHEN and CDR2 SYDVKM. The V segment lost 6 bases and the J segment 1 base; nucleotides outside the gene matches: 8. This CDR3 has 15 amino acids.

There are many counts of this clonotype. V and J are TRBV27 and TRBJ2-1; D is possibly TRBD1 or TRBD2 (5 bases each). Trimming removed 8 bases at V and 6 bases at J, with 17 bases between. Germline CDR1 MNHEY, CDR2 SMNVEV (reference sequence). The length of the CDR3 is 14 residues. CDR3 nucleotide sequence: TGTGCCAGCTGTGAGGGACGCTCTGGCAATGAGCAGTTCTTC. Protein: CASCEGRSGNEQFF.

There are a few counts of this clonotype. The V call is TRBV19, the J call TRBJ1-1; unclear D gene. Germline V gene sequence: CDR1 LNHDA, CDR2 SQIVND (reference sequence). CDR3 length: 13 residues. Deletions cut 6 bases from V and 3 bases from J, with 11 bases between. The CDR3 reads CASRKDGHTEAFF. The DNA of the CDR3 is TGTGCCAGTAGGAAAGACGGCCACACTGAAGCTTTCTTT.

As regards this clonotype: This may be a read error: a much more frequent sequence differs by one nucleotide. The rearrangement uses TRBV2 and TRBJ1-2, with D maybe TRBD1 (5 bases). The V and J ends lost 7 bases and 3 bases respectively, with 18 bases between them. The length of the CDR3 is 15 residues. Germline V gene data show CDR1 as SNHLY and CDR2 as FYNNEI. The CDR3 nucleotides are TGTGCCAGCAACTCCGGGGCAGGAGAATACTATGGCTACACCTTC. Protein: CASNSGAGEYYGYTF.